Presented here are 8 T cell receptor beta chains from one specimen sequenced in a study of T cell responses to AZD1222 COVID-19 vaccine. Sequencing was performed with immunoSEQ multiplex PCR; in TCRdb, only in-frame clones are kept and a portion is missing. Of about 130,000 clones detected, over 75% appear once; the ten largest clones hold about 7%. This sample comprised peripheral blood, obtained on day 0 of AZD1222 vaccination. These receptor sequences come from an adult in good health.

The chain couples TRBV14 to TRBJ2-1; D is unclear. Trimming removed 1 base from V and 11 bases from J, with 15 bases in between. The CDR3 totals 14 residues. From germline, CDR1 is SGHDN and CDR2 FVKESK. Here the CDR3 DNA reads TGTGCCAGCAGCCAAGTGGGTCAGCACCCACAGCAGTTCTTC. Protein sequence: CASSQVGQHPQQFF.

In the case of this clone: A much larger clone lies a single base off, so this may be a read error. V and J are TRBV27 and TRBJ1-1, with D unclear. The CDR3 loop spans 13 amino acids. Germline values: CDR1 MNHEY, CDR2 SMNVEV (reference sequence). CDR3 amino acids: CVSSLEGYTEAFF. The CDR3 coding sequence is TGTGTCAGCAGTTTAGAGGGTTACACTGAAGCTTTCTTT.

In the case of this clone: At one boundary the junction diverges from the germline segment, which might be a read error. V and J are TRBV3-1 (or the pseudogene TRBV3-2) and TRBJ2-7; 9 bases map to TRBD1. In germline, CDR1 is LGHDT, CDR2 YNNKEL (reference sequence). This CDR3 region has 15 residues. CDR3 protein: CASSQIDSGTGPTDF. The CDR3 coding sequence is TGTGCCAGCAGCCAAATCGACTCAGGGACAGGGCCAACCGACTTC.

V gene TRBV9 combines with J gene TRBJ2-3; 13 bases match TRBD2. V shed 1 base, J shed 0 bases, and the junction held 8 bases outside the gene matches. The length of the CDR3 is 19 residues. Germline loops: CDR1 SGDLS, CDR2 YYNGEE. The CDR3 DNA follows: TGTGCCAGCAGCGTATCTACTAGCGGGGGGGCGATTAGCACAGATACGCAGTATTTT. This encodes CASSVSTSGGAISTDTQYF. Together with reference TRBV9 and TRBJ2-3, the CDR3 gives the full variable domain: DSGVTQTPKHLITATGQRVTLRCSPRSGDLSVYWYQQSLDQGLQFLIQYYNGEERAKGNILERFSAQQFPDLHSELNLSSLELGDSALYFCASSVSTSGGAISTDTQYFGPGTRLTVL.

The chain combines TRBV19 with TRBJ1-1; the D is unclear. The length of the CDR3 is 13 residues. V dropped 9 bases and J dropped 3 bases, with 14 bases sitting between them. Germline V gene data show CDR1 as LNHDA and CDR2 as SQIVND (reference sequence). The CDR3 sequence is CASHKAQYTEAFF. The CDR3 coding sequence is TGTGCCAGCCATAAGGCCCAGTACACTGAAGCTTTCTTT.

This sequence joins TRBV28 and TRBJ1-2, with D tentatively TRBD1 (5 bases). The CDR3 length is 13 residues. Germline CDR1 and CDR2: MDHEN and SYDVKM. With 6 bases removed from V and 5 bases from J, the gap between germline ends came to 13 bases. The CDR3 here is CASRDTRRYGYTF. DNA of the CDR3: TGTGCCAGCAGGGACACCCGTCGGTATGGCTACACCTTC.

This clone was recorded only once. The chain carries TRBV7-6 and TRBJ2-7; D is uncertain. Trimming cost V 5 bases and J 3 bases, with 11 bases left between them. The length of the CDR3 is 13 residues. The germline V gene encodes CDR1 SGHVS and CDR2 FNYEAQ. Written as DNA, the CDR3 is TGTGCCAGCAGCCCTCGTCTAGACTACGAGCAGTACTTC. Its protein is CASSPRLDYEQYF.

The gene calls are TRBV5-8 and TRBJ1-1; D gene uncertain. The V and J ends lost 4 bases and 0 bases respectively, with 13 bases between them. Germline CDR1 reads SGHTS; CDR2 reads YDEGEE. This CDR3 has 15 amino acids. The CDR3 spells CASSKVGRMNTEAFF. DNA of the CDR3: TGTGCCAGCAGCAAGGTCGGACGGATGAACACTGAAGCTTTCTTT.